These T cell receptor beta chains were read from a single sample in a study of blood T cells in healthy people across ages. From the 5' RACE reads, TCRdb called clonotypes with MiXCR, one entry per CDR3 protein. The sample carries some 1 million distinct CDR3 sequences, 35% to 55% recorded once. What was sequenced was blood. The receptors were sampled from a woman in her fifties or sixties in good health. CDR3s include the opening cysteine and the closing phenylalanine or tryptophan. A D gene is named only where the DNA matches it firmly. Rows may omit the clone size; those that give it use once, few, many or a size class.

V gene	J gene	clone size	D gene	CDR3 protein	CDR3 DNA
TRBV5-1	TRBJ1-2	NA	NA	CASSLSQSFGYTF	TGCGCCAGCAGCTTGAGTCAGAGCTTCGGCTACACCTTC
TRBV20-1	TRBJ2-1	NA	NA	CSARDLGNNEQFF	TGCAGTGCTAGAGATCTGGGGAATAACGAGCAGTTCTTC
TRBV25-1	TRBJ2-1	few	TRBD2	CASSDTREGYYNEQFF	TGTGCCAGCAGCGACACGCGGGAGGGTTACTACAATGAGCAGTTCTTC
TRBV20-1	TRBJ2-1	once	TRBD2	CSARVVEGAGGPRYEQFF	TGCAGTGCTAGAGTAGTGGAAGGGGCGGGAGGACCGCGATACGAGCAGTTCTTC
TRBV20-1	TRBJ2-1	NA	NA	CSARPASASSYNEQFF	TGCAGTGCTAGACCAGCTAGCGCAAGCTCCTACAATGAGCAGTTCTTC
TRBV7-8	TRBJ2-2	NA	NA	CASNSNTGELFF	TGTGCCAGCAATTCGAACACCGGGGAGCTGTTTTTT
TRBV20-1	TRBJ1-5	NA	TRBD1	CSAKTGSNQPQHF	TGCAGTGCGAAGACAGGGAGCAATCAGCCCCAGCATTTT
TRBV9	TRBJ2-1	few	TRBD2	CASSPRAGFPYNEQFF	TGTGCCAGCAGCCCCCGAGCGGGGTTCCCCTACAATGAGCAGTTCTTC
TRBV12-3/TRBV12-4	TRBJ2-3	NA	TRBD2	CASTWGGSTDTQYF	TGTGCCAGCACCTGGGGGGGATCGACAGATACGCAGTATTTT
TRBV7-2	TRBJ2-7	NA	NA	CASSQLGGTEQYF	TGTGCCAGCAGCCAACTTGGCGGGACCGAGCAGTACTTC
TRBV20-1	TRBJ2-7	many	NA	CSARDGAVYSYEQYF	TGCAGTGCTAGAGATGGGGCGGTTTACTCCTACGAGCAGTACTTC
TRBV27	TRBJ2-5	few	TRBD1	CASSFRGQGAETQYF	TGTGCCAGCAGTTTCCGGGGACAGGGGGCAGAGACCCAGTACTTC
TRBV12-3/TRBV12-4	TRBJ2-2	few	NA	CASSPGVGGELFF	TGTGCCAGCAGTCCGGGGGTGGGCGGGGAGCTGTTTTTT
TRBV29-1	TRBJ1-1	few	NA	CSTRKTENTEAFF	TGCAGCACTAGAAAGACGGAGAACACTGAAGCTTTCTTT
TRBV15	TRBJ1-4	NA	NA	CATSRDSQEEEKLFF	TGTGCCACCAGCAGAGATTCCCAGGAGGAGGAAAAACTGTTTTTT
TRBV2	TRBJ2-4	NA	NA	CAGSEGRTRGIQYF	TGTGCCGGCAGTGAAGGTAGGACAAGAGGCATTCAGTACTTC
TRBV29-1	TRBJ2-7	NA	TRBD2	CSLGTSGGEQYF	TGCAGCCTAGGGACTAGTGGGGGCGAGCAGTACTTC
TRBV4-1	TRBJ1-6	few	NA	CASSLDVGAPNSPLHF	TGCGCCAGCAGCCTTGACGTGGGCGCGCCCAATTCACCCCTCCACTTT
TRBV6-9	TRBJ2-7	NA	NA	CASSSPNRDAHEQYF	TGTGCCAGCAGTTCCCCCAATCGGGACGCTCACGAGCAGTACTTC
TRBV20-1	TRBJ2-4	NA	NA	CSARAKNIQYF	TGCAGTGCTAGGGCCAAAAACATTCAGTACTTC
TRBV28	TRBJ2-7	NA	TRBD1	CASKNRQGGTYEQYF	TGTGCCAGCAAAAACCGACAGGGGGGTACTTACGAGCAGTACTTC
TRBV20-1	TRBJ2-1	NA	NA	CSAREMGYEQFF	TGCAGTGCTAGGGAAATGGGCTACGAGCAGTTCTTC
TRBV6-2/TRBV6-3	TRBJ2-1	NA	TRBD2	CASSMTSGSNEQFF	TGTGCCAGCAGTATGACTAGCGGGAGTAATGAGCAGTTCTTC
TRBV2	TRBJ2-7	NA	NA	CASGRGGGSDEQYF	TGTGCCAGCGGAAGGGGAGGAGGGTCGGACGAGCAGTACTTC
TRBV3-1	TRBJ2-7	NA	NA	CASSPEGFYEQYF	TGTGCCAGCTCACCTGAGGGTTTCTACGAGCAGTACTTC
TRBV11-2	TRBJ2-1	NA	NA	CASSLGVASSYNEQFF	TGTGCCAGCAGCTTAGGGGTGGCCAGCTCCTACAATGAGCAGTTCTTC
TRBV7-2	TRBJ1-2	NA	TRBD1	CASSQRPVRQGANYGYTF	TGTGCCAGCAGCCAACGCCCCGTTAGGCAGGGGGCTAACTATGGCTACACCTTC
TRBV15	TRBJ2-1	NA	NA	CATSTLGSRNEQFF	TGTGCCACCAGCACGTTGGGGTCTCGGAATGAGCAGTTCTTC
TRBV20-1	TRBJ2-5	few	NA	CSARTTQETQYF	TGCAGTGCTAGGACAACCCAAGAGACCCAGTACTTC
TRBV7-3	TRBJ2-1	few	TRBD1	CASSARRGPYNEQFF	TGTGCCAGCAGCGCACGCAGGGGGCCCTACAATGAGCAGTTCTTC
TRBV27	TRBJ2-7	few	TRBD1	CASSTLRTGGFVAQYF	TGTGCCAGCAGTACGCTACGGACAGGGGGCTTTGTGGCCCAGTACTTC